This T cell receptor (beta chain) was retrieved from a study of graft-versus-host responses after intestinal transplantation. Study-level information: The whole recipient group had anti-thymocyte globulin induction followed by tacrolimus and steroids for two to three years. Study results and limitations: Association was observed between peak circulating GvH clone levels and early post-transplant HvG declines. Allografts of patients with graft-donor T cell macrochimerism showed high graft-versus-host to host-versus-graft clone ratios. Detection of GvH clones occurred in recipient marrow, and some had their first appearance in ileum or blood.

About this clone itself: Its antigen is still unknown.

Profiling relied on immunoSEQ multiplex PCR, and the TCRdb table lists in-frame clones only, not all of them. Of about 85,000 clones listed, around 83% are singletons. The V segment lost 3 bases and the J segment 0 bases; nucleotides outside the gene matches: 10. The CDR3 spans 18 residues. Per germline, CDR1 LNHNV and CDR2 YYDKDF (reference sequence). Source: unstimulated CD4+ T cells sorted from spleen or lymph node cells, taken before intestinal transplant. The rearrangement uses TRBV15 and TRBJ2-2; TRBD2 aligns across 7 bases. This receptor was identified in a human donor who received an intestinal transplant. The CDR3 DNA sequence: TGTGCCACCAGCAGGGAGGGAGGGTACAACTCGAACACCGGGGAGCTGTTTTTT. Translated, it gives CATSREGGYNSNTGELFF.